Listed here are 7 T cell receptor beta chains from one sample, sequenced in a study of T cell clonality in common variable immunodeficiency. Some clones are missing from TCRdb's copy, which holds only in-frame ones; the method was immunoSEQ multiplex PCR. This sample has under 35,000 clones, each found more than once. The sample consisted of peripheral blood mononuclear cells. These TCRs come from a person aged 18 to 70 in good health.

Many counts were recorded for this clone. Sequencing ends 3 residues short of the CDR3 end; the germline J gene provides the rest. The V call is TRBV19, the J call TRBJ2-5; D may be TRBD1 (5 bases). Between the trimmed V and J ends, which lost 7 bases and 5 bases, there was a span of 17 bases. This CDR3 spans 14 amino acids. Germline V gives CDR1 LNHDA, CDR2 SQIVND (reference sequence). The CDR3 sequence: CASMLTGFGETQYF. CDR3 DNA, as far as it was read: TGTGCCAGTATGCTCACAGGCTTCGGCGAGACC.

This clone has a count of ten or more. The sequence runs out 3 residues before the end of the CDR3; the remainder is reconstructed from the germline J gene. This sequence joins TRBV30 and TRBJ1-2; D not resolved. Trimming took off 5 bases at V and 0 bases at J, with 7 bases between the two ends. The CDR3 loop spans 12 amino acids. CDR1 is GTSNPN, CDR2 SVGIG, per germline (reference sequence). CDR3 protein: CAWAEANYGYTF. CDR3 bases read: TGTGCCTGGGCGGAAGCTAACTATGGC.

This clone was observed at least ten times. Read coverage stops 3 residues before the CDR3 terminus; the germline J gene supplies the remainder. The chain recombines TRBV19 with TRBJ1-6; weak D call: TRBD1 (5 bases). The CDR3 spans 13 residues. The germline V gene has CDR1 LNHDA and CDR2 SQIVND (reference sequence). Trimming cost V 4 bases and J 7 bases, with 8 bases left between them. The sequenced CDR3 bases are TGTGCCAGTAGTACAGGGTTAAATTCACCC. Its translation: CASSTGLNSP. The CDR3 in full is CASSTGLNSPLHF.

Concerning this clone itself: The read falls 3 residues short of the CDR3 end, and the missing part is taken from the germline J gene. The chain combines TRBV19 with TRBJ2-4, with a possible D match to TRBD1 (6 bases). The CDR3 has 13 residues. Germline loops: CDR1 LNHDA, CDR2 SQIVND (reference sequence). CDR3 sequence: CASAWQGNYGQYF. The CDR3 bases that were read are TGTGCCTCGGCGTGGCAGGGGAACTATGGT.

At least ten counts were recorded for this clone. Incomplete CDR3 DNA: TGTGCCAGCAGCTTAGCGCACAGGGCCGGGGAG. Its translation: CASSLAHRAGE. The full CDR3 sequence reads CASSLAHRAGELFF. This chain uses TRBV7-2 with TRBJ2-2; D might be TRBD1 (6 bases). The CDR3 extends 3 residues past the end of the read, so its final part is completed from the germline J gene. The V end was cut by 0 bases, the J end by 6 bases, with 8 bases between. Per the germline V gene, CDR1 is SGHTA and CDR2 is FQGNSA. The CDR3 has 14 residues.

The sample holds many counts of this clone. The CDR3 is cut off 3 residues early in the read; its end comes from the germline J gene. V usage is TRBV20-1 and J usage is TRBJ2-5; 7 positions agree with TRBD2. The germline gives CDR1 DFQATT, CDR2 SNEGSKA (reference sequence). Germline trimming cut 1 base from V and 3 bases from J; bases unmatched to any gene: 2. CDR3 size: 13 residues. The part of the CDR3 DNA that was read is TGCAGTGCTAGAGTTGCGGGAGAAGAGACC. It codes for CSARVAGEET. The full CDR3 is CSARVAGEETQYF.

This clone was seen repeatedly, ten times or more. The DNA ends 3 residues before the CDR3 does, and the rest of the CDR3 is filled in from the germline J gene. The genes are TRBV5-1 and TRBJ1-1, with D perhaps matching TRBD1 (6 bases). Germline V gene sequence: CDR1 SGHRS, CDR2 YFSETQ. The CDR3 has 15 residues. CDR3 bases read: TGCGCCAGCAGCTTACTTTCCGGGACACCTAAGGAA. Translated, it gives CASSLLSGTPKE. The whole CDR3 sequence is CASSLLSGTPKEAFF.